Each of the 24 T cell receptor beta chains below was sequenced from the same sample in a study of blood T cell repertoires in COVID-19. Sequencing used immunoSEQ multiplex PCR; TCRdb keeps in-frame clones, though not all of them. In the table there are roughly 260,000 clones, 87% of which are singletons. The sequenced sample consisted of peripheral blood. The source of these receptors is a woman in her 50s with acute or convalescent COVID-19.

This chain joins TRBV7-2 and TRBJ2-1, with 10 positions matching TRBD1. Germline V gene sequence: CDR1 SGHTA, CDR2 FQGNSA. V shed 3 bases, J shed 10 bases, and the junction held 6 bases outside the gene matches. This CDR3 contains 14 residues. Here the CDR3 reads CASSFRDRGREQFF. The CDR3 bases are TGTGCCAGCAGCTTCCGGGACAGGGGACGCGAGCAGTTCTTC. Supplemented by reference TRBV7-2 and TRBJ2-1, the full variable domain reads GAGVSQSPSNKVTEKGKDVELRCDPISGHTALYWYRQSLGQGLEFLIYFQGNSAPDKSGLPSDRFSAERTGGSVSTLTIQRTQQEDSAVYLCASSFRDRGREQFFGPGTRLTVL.

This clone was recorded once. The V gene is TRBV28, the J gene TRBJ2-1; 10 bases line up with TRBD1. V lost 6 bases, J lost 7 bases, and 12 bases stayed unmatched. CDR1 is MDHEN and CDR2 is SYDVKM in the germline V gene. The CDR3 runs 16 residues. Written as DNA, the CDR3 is TGTGCCAGCAGACTCGAGACAGGGGGCGTCAATAATGAGCAGTTCTTC. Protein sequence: CASRLETGGVNNEQFF.

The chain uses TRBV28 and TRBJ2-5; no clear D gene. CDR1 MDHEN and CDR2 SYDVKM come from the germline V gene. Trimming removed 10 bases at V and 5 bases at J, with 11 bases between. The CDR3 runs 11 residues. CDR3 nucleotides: TGTGCCACCAGGCGGATGGAGACCCAGTACTTC. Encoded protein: CATRRMETQYF.

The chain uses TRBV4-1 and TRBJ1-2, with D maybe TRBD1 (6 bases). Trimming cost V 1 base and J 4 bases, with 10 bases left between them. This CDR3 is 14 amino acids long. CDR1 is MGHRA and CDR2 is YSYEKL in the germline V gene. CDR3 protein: CASSQAGQLYGYTF. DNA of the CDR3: TGCGCCAGCAGCCAAGCTGGACAGCTCTATGGCTACACCTTC.

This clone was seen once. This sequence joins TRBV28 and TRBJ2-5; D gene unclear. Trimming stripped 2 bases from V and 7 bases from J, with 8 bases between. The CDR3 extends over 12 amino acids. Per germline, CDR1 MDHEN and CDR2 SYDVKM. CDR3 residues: CASSLGTGTQYF. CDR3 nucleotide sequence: TGTGCCAGCAGTTTAGGTACTGGGACCCAGTACTTC.

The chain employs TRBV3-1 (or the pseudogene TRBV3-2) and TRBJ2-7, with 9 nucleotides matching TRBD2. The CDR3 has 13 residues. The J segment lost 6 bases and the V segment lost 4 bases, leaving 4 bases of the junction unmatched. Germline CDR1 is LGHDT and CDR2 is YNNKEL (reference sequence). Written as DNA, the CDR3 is TGTGCCAGCAGCCGGATAGCGGGGGCCGAGCAGTACTTC. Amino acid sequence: CASSRIAGAEQYF.

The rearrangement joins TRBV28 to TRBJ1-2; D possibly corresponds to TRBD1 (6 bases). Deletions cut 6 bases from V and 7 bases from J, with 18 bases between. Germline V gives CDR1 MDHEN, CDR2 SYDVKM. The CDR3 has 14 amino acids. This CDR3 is CASSPGGLRGGYTF. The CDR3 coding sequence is TGTGCCAGCAGCCCTGGGGGCTTGAGGGGTGGCTACACCTTC.

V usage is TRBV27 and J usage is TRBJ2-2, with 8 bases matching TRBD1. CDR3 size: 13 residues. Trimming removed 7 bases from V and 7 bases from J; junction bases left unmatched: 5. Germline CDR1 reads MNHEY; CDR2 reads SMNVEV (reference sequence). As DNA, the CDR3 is TGTGCCAGCAAGGACAGGGCTAGCGGGGAGCTGTTTTTT. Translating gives CASKDRASGELFF.

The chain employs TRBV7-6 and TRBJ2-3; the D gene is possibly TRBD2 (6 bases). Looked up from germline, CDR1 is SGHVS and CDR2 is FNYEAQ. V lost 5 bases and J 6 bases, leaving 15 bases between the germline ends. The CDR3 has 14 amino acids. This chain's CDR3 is CASSPLSGRDTQYF. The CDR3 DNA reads TGTGCCAGCAGCCCCCTATCAGGGAGGGATACGCAGTATTTT. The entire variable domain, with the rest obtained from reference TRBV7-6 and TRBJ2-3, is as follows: GAGVSQSPRYKVTKRGQDVALRCDPISGHVSLYWYRQALGQGPEFLTYFNYEAQQDKSGLPNDRFSAERPEGSISTLTIQRTEQRDSAMYRCASSPLSGRDTQYFGPGTRLTVL.

The CDR3 nucleotides read TGTGCCAGCAGGCTAGGGACAGGGGAAGGGGAGCTGTTTTTT. Protein sequence: CASRLGTGEGELFF. The chain is built from TRBV3-1 (or the pseudogene TRBV3-2) and TRBJ2-2; 10 bases fit TRBD1. The junction had 6 bases not matched to a gene; V was cut back by 6 bases and J by 8 bases. The CDR3 has 14 residues. Germline assignment: CDR1 LGHDT and CDR2 YNNKEL (reference sequence).

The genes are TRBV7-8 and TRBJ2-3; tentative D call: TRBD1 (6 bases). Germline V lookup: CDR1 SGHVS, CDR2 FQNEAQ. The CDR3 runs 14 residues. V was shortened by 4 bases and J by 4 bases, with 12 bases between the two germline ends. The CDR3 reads CASSWDKKADTQYF. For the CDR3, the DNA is TGTGCCAGCAGCTGGGACAAAAAGGCAGATACGCAGTATTTT.

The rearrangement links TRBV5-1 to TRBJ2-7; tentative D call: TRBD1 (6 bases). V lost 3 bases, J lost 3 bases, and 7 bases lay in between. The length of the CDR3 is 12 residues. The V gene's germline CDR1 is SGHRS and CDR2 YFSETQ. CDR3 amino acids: CASSSQGYEQYF. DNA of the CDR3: TGCGCCAGCAGCTCACAGGGCTACGAGCAGTACTTC.

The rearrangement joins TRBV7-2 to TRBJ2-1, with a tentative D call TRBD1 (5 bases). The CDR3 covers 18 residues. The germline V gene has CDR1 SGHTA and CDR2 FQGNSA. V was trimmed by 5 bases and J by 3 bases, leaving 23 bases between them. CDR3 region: CASSPPSLYRRIYNEQFF. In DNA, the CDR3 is TGTGCCAGCAGCCCCCCCTCGCTCTACAGGAGAATCTACAATGAGCAGTTCTTC.

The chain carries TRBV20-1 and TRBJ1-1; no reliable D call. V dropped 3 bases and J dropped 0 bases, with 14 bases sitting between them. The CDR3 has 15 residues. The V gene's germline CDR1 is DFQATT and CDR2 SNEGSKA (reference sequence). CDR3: CSASHQRLMNTEAFF. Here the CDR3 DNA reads TGCAGTGCTAGTCACCAGCGCCTCATGAACACTGAAGCTTTCTTT.

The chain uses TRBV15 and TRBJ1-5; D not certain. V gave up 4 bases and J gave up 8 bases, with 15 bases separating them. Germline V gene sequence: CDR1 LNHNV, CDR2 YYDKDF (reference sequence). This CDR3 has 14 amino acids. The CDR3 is CATSTFEDLKPQHF. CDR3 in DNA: TGTGCCACCAGCACCTTTGAGGATTTGAAGCCCCAGCATTTT.

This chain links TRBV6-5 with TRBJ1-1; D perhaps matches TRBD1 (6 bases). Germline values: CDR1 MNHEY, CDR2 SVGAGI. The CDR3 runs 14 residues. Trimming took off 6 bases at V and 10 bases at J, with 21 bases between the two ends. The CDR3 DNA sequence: TGTGCCAGCAGGGGTAGACAGGCGAGAATTAGAGCTTTCTTT. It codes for CASRGRQARIRAFF.

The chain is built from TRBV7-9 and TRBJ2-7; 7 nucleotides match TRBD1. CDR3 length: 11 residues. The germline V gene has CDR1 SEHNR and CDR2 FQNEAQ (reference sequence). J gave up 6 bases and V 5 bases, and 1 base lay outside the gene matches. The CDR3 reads CASSNRGEQYF. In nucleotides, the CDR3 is TGTGCCAGCAGCAACAGGGGCGAGCAGTACTTC.

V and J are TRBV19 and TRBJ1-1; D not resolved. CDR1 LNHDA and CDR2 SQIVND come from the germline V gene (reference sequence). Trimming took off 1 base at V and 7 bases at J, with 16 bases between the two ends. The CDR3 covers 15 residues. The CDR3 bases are TGTGCCAGTAGTATAGGAGGCCCCCCTCGGGGTGAAGCTTTCTTT. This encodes CASSIGGPPRGEAFF.

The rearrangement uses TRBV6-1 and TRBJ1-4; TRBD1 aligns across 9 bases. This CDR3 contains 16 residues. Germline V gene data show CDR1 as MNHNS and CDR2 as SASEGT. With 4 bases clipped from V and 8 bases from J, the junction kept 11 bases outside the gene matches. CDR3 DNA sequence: TGTGCCAGCAGTGGGCGGGACAGGGTGGGGAACGAAAAACTGTTTTTT. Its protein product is CASSGRDRVGNEKLFF.

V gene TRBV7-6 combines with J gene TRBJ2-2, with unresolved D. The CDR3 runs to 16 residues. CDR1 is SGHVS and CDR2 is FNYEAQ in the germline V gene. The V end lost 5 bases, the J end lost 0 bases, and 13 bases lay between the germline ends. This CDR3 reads CASSPGVGANTGELFF. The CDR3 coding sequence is TGTGCCAGCAGCCCCGGTGTGGGCGCGAACACCGGGGAGCTGTTTTTT.

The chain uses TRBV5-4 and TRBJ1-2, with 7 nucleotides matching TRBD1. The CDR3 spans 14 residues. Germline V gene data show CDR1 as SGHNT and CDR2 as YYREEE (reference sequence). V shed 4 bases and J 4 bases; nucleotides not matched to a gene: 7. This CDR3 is CASSPQGEIYGYTF. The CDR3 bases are TGTGCCAGCAGCCCGCAGGGGGAGATCTATGGCTACACCTTC.

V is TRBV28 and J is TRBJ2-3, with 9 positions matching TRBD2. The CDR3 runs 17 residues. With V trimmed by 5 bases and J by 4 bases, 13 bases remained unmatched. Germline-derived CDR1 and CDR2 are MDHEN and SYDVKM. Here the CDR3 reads CASSAARGGRESDTQYF. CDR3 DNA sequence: TGTGCCAGCAGTGCTGCAAGGGGCGGGAGGGAGTCAGATACGCAGTATTTT.

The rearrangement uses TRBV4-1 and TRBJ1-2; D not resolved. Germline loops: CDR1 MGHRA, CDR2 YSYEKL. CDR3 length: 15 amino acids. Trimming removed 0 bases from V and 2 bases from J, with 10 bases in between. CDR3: CASSQEPTGNYGYTF. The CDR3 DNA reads TGCGCCAGCAGCCAAGAGCCGACGGGGAACTATGGCTACACCTTC.

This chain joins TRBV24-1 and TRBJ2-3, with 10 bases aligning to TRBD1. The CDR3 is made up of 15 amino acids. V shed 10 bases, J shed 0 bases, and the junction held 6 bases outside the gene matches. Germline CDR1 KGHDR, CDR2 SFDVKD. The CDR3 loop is CATTPGQGSTDTQYF. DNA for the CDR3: TGTGCCACTACCCCGGGACAGGGGAGCACAGATACGCAGTATTTT.